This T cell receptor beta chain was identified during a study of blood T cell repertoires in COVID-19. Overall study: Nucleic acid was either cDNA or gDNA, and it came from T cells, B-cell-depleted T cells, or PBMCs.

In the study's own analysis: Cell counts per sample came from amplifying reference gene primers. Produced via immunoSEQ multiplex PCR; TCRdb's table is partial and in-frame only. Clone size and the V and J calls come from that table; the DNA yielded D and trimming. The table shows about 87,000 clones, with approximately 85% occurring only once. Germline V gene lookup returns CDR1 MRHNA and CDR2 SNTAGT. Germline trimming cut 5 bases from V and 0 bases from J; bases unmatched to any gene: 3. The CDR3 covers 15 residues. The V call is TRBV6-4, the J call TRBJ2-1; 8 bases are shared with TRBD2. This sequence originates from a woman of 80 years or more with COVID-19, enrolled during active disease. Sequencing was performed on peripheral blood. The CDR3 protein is CASSSAGGSYNEQFF. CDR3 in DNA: TGTGCCAGCAGTTCGGCGGGGGGCTCCTACAATGAGCAGTTCTTC.